Here is one T cell receptor (beta chain) with its context. Its antigen is unidentified. TCRdb passed the 5' RACE reads through MiXCR, listing each CDR3 protein once. Here the sample spans approximately 290,000 distinct CDR3 sequences, approximately 15% being singletons. This sample was taken from a study of T-cell memory formation after mild COVID-19. The CDR3 extends over 14 amino acids. CDR1 and CDR2 from the germline V gene are MNHEY and SVGAGI. The V end lost 4 bases, the J end lost 1 base, and 10 bases lay between the germline ends. Points from the study as a whole: Certain responding clones were present in pre-infection memory, suggesting participation of cross-reactive memory. Clones that contracted from day 15 to 85 had balanced CD4/CD8; later expanders were CD4+ biased.

This rearrangement joins TRBV6-5 to TRBJ2-5; D not resolved. Input material: PBMCs or a T cell subset sorted from them (not recorded which). This clonotype was sampled from a man younger than 30 who had mild COVID-19 (a few samples of this study predate the infection). Cell type and time point are not known. The DNA for the CDR3 is TGTGCCAGCAGTTCTTCTTACATCCAAGAGACCCAGTACTTC. It is translated as CASSSSYIQETQYF.